This entry is about one T cell receptor (beta chain). Its specificity is unknown. The repertoire was sequenced with immunoSEQ multiplex PCR; TCRdb's copy has only in-frame clones and lacks some. Of over 120,000 clones in the sample, 92% are singletons; the top ten hold 0.19%. The source of the sample is a study of graft-versus-host responses after intestinal transplantation. Whole-study findings and limits: GvH clones occurred in recipient marrow; some first appeared in ileum or blood. Early after transplant, HvG clones declined as circulating GvH clones peaked. Allograft clonal ratios (graft-versus-host to host-versus-graft) were high in patients who had graft-donor T cell macrochimerism.

The CDR3 has 14 amino acids. The sequenced sample was unstimulated CD4+ T cells sorted from spleen or lymph node cells, obtained before intestinal transplant. This clonotype was sampled from a human donor who received an intestinal transplant. The J gene is TRBJ2-7, the V gene TRBV21-1; the table names TRBD2, a call not compared with the DNA. TRBV21-1 is shown as a pseudogene. CDR3 nucleotide sequence: TGTGCCAGCGCGCCGGGACTAGTCTTTTACGAGCAGTACTTC. Protein sequence: CASAPGLVFYEQYF.